The clone carrying this TCR beta chain was detected ten times or more. TCRdb fed the RT-PCR reads into MiXCR, producing one record per CDR3 protein. The sample lists about 680,000 distinct CDR3 sequences, approximately 15% occurring once. CDR1 and CDR2 (germline): SGHTA, FQGNSA. CDR3 length equals 13 residues. The ends were cut back, 5 bases at V and 4 bases at J, with 8 bases in the middle. The chain is built from TRBV7-2 and TRBJ2-2; D gene ambiguous. Sequenced: memory CD4+ T cells from blood. The clonotype comes from a female donor in good health, serving as a healthy control. The CDR3, as DNA: TGTGCCAGCAGCCACCACGGCACCGGGGAGCTGTTTTTT. It specifies CASSHHGTGELFF.